The 18 T cell receptor beta chains given below trace back to one sample, sequenced in a study of a mutant IDH1 vaccine in newly diagnosed glioma. Their target antigens are unknown. TCRdb's copy holds only in-frame clones and misses some; the assay was immunoSEQ multiplex PCR. Here the sample spans roughly 10,000 clones, 88% being singletons. Time point here: week 23, last vaccination. A single vaccine dose contained 300 ug of mutant IDH1 20-mer peptide, and topical imiquimod was used with it. The sequencing here drew on PBMCs, taken from a glioma patient whose treatment included an IDH1 peptide vaccine. All receptors come from a middle-aged woman with glioma. Some clones in this sample may be carry-over from other donors' samples.

In this sample, this clone turned up once. The CDR3 loop is CASSLKRGGSDEQFF. The CDR3 DNA is TGTGCCAGCAGCTTGAAGCGGGGGGGGTCGGATGAGCAGTTCTTC. The genes are TRBV5-4 and TRBJ2-1; 10 nucleotides agree with TRBD2. The germline V gene has CDR1 SGHNT and CDR2 YYREEE (reference sequence). This CDR3 is 15 amino acids long. Losses at the gene ends were 1 base for V and 8 bases for J; bases not matched to a gene: 6. The variable domain in full, with the rest retrieved from reference TRBV5-4 and TRBJ2-1, is ETGVTQSPTHLIKTRGQQVTLRCSSQSGHNTVSWYQQALGQGPQFIFQYYREEENGRGNFPPRFSGLQFPNYSSELNVNALELDDSALYLCASSLKRGGSDEQFFGPGTRLTVL.

This clone was seen a handful of times. The chain joins TRBV10-3 to TRBJ1-1; unclear D gene. The CDR3 contains 11 residues. V lost 4 bases, J lost 7 bases, and 7 bases lay in between. Germline V gene sequence: CDR1 ENHRY, CDR2 SYGVKD. The chain's CDR3 is CAISGRSEAFF. The CDR3 DNA follows: TGTGCCATCAGTGGACGGAGTGAAGCTTTCTTT.

The gene calls are TRBV18 and TRBJ1-1; D remains unclear. This CDR3 comprises 13 residues. V lost 2 bases and J lost 6, with 10 bases in between. The germline gives CDR1 KGHSH, CDR2 LQKENI. The chain's CDR3 is CASSPLGSAEAFF. The CDR3 nucleotides read TGTGCCAGCTCACCATTAGGGAGCGCTGAAGCTTTCTTT.

The J gene is TRBJ2-4, the V gene TRBV19, with D uncertain. Germline CDR1 LNHDA, CDR2 SQIVND (reference sequence). V dropped 4 bases and J dropped 0 bases, with 13 bases sitting between them. CDR3 length equals 16 residues. The CDR3 here is CASSRGTIEAKNIQYF. CDR3 nucleotide sequence: TGTGCCAGTAGTAGGGGAACTATAGAAGCCAAAAACATTCAGTACTTC.

The CDR3 DNA sequence: TGTGCCAGCAGCTCCGGGACTAGCGAGTACAATGAGCAGTTCTTC. Its protein is CASSSGTSEYNEQFF. V is TRBV5-6 and J is TRBJ2-1; 10 bases map to TRBD2. The germline V gene encodes CDR1 SGHDT and CDR2 YYEEEE. Trimming cost V 3 bases and J 4 bases; bases outside gene matches: 4. This CDR3 has 15 amino acids.

The chain is built from TRBV18 and TRBJ2-7; 9 bases map to TRBD1. Looked up from germline, CDR1 is KGHSH and CDR2 is LQKENI. CDR3 length equals 14 residues. Trimming cost V 4 bases and J 5 bases; bases outside gene matches: 6. DNA of the CDR3: TGTGCCAGCTCACTCCCGGGACAGGGAAACGAGCAGTACTTC. Protein product: CASSLPGQGNEQYF.

The chain links TRBV7-9 to TRBJ2-7; D perhaps matches TRBD1 (5 bases). The germline CDR1 and CDR2 sequences are SEHNR and FQNEAQ (reference sequence). The length of the CDR3 is 15 residues. The V and J ends lost 11 bases and 1 base respectively, with 21 bases between them. CDR3: CAPNGPGCPSYEQYF. CDR3 bases: TGTGCCCCCAATGGGCCAGGGTGCCCTTCCTACGAGCAGTACTTC.

The V call is TRBV7-8, the J call TRBJ2-1; TRBD1 aligns across 8 bases. The V and J ends lost 2 bases and 0 bases, in that order; junction bases with no gene match: 3. Germline CDR1 is SGHVS and CDR2 is FQNEAQ. The CDR3 extends over 16 amino acids. The CDR3 is CASSLHDRGSYNEQFF. The CDR3 nucleotides read TGTGCCAGCAGCTTACACGACAGGGGCTCCTACAATGAGCAGTTCTTC.

V usage is TRBV19 and J usage is TRBJ2-1; a possible D gene is TRBD2 (6 bases). Germline V CDR1 and CDR2: LNHDA, SQIVND (reference sequence). Trimming stripped 5 bases from V and 8 bases from J, with 22 bases between. This CDR3 region has 16 residues. The CDR3 coding sequence is TGTGCCAGTAGTGGGCGGGATCAAATCAGGCGGCATGAGCAGTTCTTC. Its protein product is CASSGRDQIRRHEQFF. Together with reference TRBV19 and TRBJ2-1, the CDR3 gives the full variable domain: DGGITQSPKYLFRKEGQNVTLSCEQNLNHDAMYWYRQDPGQGLRLIYYSQIVNDFQKGDIAEGYSVSREKKESFPLTVTSAQKNPTAFYLCASSGRDQIRRHEQFFGPGTRLTVL.

The chain employs TRBV4-2 and TRBJ2-1; no firm D call. The CDR3 has 13 amino acids. The germline V gene encodes CDR1 LGHNA and CDR2 YNFKEQ. The germline V and J ends were trimmed by 0 bases and 7 bases, with 7 bases remaining between them. The CDR3 protein is CASSQELLNEQFF. CDR3 coding DNA: TGTGCCAGCAGCCAAGAATTATTGAATGAGCAGTTCTTC.

In its sample, this clone was seen once. The chain joins TRBV7-2 to TRBJ1-6; D not certain. The CDR3 is 15 residues long. Per the germline V gene, CDR1 is SGHTA and CDR2 is FQGNSA. Trimming took off 1 base at V and 7 bases at J, with 11 bases between the two ends. In DNA form, the CDR3 reads TGTGCCAGCAGCTTAGAAGCCTTCGCGAATTCACCCCTCCACTTT. This encodes CASSLEAFANSPLHF. The entire variable domain, with the rest obtained from reference TRBV7-2 and TRBJ1-6, is as follows: GAGVSQSPSNKVTEKGKDVELRCDPISGHTALYWYRQSLGQGLEFLIYFQGNSAPDKSGLPSDRFSAERTGGSVSTLTIQRTQQEDSAVYLCASSLEAFANSPLHFGNGTRLTVT.

The chain employs TRBV15 and TRBJ1-4; weak D call: TRBD1 (5 bases). The CDR3 loop spans 16 amino acids. The V end was cut by 1 base, the J end by 9 bases, with 18 bases between. CDR1 and CDR2 (germline): LNHNV, YYDKDF (reference sequence). The CDR3, as DNA: TGTGCCACCAGCAGAGGGGAGATGCAGGGTGGGCAAAAACTGTTTTTT. Protein: CATSRGEMQGGQKLFF.

V gene TRBV7-2 combines with J gene TRBJ2-1; D perhaps matches TRBD1 (5 bases). This CDR3 spans 15 amino acids. V lost 1 base to trimming and J lost 8 bases, with 15 bases between them. Germline V gene data show CDR1 as SGHTA and CDR2 as FQGNSA. CDR3 coding DNA: TGTGCCAGCAGCTTAGTCAGGACACTCCTCCATGAGCAGTTCTTC. Amino acids: CASSLVRTLLHEQFF.

V is TRBV30 and J is TRBJ2-2, with D possibly TRBD2 on 6 matching bases. Trimming cost V 5 bases and J 5 bases, with 6 bases left between them. Germline V gene lookup returns CDR1 GTSNPN and CDR2 SVGIG (reference sequence). The CDR3 totals 11 residues. DNA of the CDR3: TGTGCCTGGGGGGGGACCGGGGAGCTGTTTTTT. Translating gives CAWGGTGELFF.

This clone was seen only once. This chain uses TRBV2 with TRBJ1-2; 7 nucleotides line up with TRBD1. Germline trimming cut 4 bases from V and 2 bases from J; bases unmatched to any gene: 4. Germline CDR1 and CDR2: SNHLY and FYNNEI. This CDR3 comprises 14 residues. The CDR3 sequence: CASSGQGLNYGYTF. The CDR3 DNA follows: TGTGCCAGCAGTGGACAGGGATTGAACTATGGCTACACCTTC. Full variable domain (rest looked up from reference TRBV2 and TRBJ1-2): EPEVTQTPSHQVTQMGQEVILRCVPISNHLYFYWYRQILGQKVEFLVSFYNNEISEKSEIFDDQFSVERPDGSNFTLKIRSTKLEDSAMYFCASSGQGLNYGYTFGSGTRLTVV.

The chain combines TRBV28 with TRBJ2-7; D is possibly TRBD2 (6 bases). CDR1 and CDR2 from the germline V gene are MDHEN and SYDVKM. V was trimmed by 7 bases and J by 2 bases, leaving 15 bases between them. This CDR3 has 14 amino acids. In nucleotides, the CDR3 is TGTGCCAGCACCGGGACTCTAATCGCCTACGAGCAGTACTTC. Its translation: CASTGTLIAYEQYF.

The chain uses TRBV5-1 and TRBJ2-5; D is undetermined. The germline CDR1 and CDR2 sequences are SGHRS and YFSETQ. Trimming stripped 5 bases from V and 1 base from J, with 6 bases between. The CDR3 contains 12 residues. The CDR3: CASRAVQETQYF. The CDR3 DNA reads as TGCGCCAGCAGGGCAGTCCAAGAGACCCAGTACTTC.

V gene TRBV4-3 combines with J gene TRBJ2-6; 8 bases map to TRBD2. J lost 2 bases, V lost 1 base, and 4 bases had no gene match. This CDR3 has 17 amino acids. Germline V gene lookup returns CDR1 LGHNA and CDR2 YSLEER. CDR3 coding DNA: TGCGCCAGCAGCCAAGTTGCGGGGGGCGCTGGGGCCAACGTCCTGACTTTC. Translated: CASSQVAGGAGANVLTF.